This T cell receptor (beta chain) was identified in a study of Ad26.COV2.S vaccination and SARS-CoV-2 variants. This sample's treatment: over 15 received Ad26.COV2.S at low or high dose, single or two shots; several received placebo; per-sample allocation not given. Day 63 after the first injection of vaccine or placebo was the sampling time. An adult of 18-55 years in Boston served as donor. The CDR3 runs 12 residues. Germline lookup yields CDR1 SGHAT and CDR2 FQNNGV. V shed 2 bases and J shed 4 bases, with 5 bases lying between them. Measured with immunoSEQ multiplex PCR; TCRdb has only the in-frame clones, and not every one. The data show hundreds of thousands of clones, 80% to 95% seen once.

This sequence was found in a person between 18 and 60 years old who received the Ad26.COV2.S COVID-19 vaccine or a placebo. The chain is built from TRBV11-2 and TRBJ1-1; D gene unclear. The sample consisted of peripheral blood, taken in a trial of Ad26.COV2.S vaccine versus placebo. CDR3 sequence reads: CASSLFTTEAFF. The CDR3 nucleotides are TGTGCCAGCAGCTTATTCACCACTGAAGCTTTCTTT. The full variable domain, in which reference TRBV11-2 and TRBJ1-1 provide the parts outside the CDR3, is EAGVAQSPRYKIIEKRQSVAFWCNPISGHATLYWYQQILGQGPKLLIQFQNNGVVDDSQLPKDRFSAERLKGVDSTLKIQPAKLEDSAVYLCASSLFTTEAFFGQGTRLTVV.